This T cell receptor beta chain stems from a study of molecular identifiers for immune sequencing clone quantification. The CD8+CD4-CCR7+CD45RA+ phenotype defined the sorted naive CD8 T cells. Regarding the study as a whole: Clones above 20 RNA copies contained over 99% of effector molecules and under 1% of naive molecules. Clone sizes could be underestimated for highly expanded clones when identical TCR molecules share a barcode.

Concerning this clonotype itself: Antigen specificity is unknown.

Germline loops: CDR1 MGHRA, CDR2 YSYEKL. CDR3 length: 16 residues. Trimming removed 5 bases from V and 3 bases from J; junction bases left unmatched: 3. Methods described previously, with TCR primers listed, were used for bulk TCR libraries. TCRdb itself ran the PCR reads through MiXCR, one entry per CDR3 protein. The repertoire consists of some 650,000 distinct CDR3 sequences, with just under 20% occurring once and the leading ten covering 0.85%. Sequenced material: naive CD8+ T cells from blood, with Jurkat cell RNA spiked in. Subset in this sample: FACS-sorted CD8+CD4-CCR7+CD45RA+ naive T cells. This clonotype was sampled from a human donor in good health. Some libraries in this study had Jurkat cell RNA spiked in. The chain employs TRBV4-1 and TRBJ2-2; 13 bases are a match to TRBD2. The CDR3 nucleotides are TGCGCCAGCAGCACGGGACTAGCGGGGCACACCGGGGAGCTGTTTTTT. It yields the protein CASSTGLAGHTGELFF.